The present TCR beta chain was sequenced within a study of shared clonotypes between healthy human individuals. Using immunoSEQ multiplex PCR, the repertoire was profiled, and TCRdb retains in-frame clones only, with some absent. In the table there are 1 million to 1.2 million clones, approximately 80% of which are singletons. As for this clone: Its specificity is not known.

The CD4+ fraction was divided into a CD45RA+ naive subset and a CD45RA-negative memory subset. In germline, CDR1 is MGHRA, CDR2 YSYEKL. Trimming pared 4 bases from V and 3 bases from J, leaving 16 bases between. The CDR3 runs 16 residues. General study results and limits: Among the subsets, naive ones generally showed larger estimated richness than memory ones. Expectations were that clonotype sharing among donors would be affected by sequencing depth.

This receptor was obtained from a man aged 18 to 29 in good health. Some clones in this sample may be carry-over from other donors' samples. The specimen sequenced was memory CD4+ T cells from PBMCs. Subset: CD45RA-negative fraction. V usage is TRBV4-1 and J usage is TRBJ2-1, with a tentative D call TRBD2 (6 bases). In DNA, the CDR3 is TGCGCCAGCAGCCGCGGCGTCGGGGGTCGCTACAATGAGCAGTTCTTC. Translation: CASSRGVGGRYNEQFF.